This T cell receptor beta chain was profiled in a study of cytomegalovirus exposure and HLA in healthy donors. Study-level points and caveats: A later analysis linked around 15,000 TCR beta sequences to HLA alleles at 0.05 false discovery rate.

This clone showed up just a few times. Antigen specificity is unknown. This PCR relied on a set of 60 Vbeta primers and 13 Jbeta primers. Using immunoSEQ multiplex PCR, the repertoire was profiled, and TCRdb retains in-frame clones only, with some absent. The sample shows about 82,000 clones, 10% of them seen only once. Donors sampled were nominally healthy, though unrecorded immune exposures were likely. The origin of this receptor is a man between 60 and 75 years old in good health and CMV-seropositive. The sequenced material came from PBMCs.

CDR3 protein: CASSLARQGPSTEAFF. DNA of the CDR3: TGCGCCAGCAGCTTGGCACGGCAGGGGCCTTCTACTGAAGCTTTCTTT. This chain uses TRBV5-1 with TRBJ1-1; possible D gene TRBD1, 6 bases. This CDR3 has 16 residues. V gave up 0 bases and J gave up 5 bases, with 17 bases separating them. CDR1 is SGHRS and CDR2 is YFSETQ in the germline V gene.